This T cell receptor beta chain was sequenced during a study of cytomegalovirus exposure and HLA in healthy donors. Use of 60 Vbeta and 13 Jbeta primers characterized the PCR. Sequencing used immunoSEQ multiplex PCR; TCRdb keeps in-frame clones, though not all of them. In all, the sample yields 100,000 to 150,000 clones. As for this clone: What it binds is not known.

Findings and limits, study-wide: Later on, an analysis showed TCR association rates differing by HLA locus, with DRB1 the most and HLA-C the fewest. Among the most significant clusters, several appeared linked to common viral pathogens in a later analysis.

This TCR derives from a man younger than 45 in good health and CMV-seronegative. Specimen: PBMCs.

In nucleotides, the CDR3 is TGCAGCGTTGAAGAAACAGGGGGTGAAAAACTGTTTTTT. Its protein is CSVEETGGEKLFF. The chain recombines TRBV29-1 with TRBJ1-4, with 8 bases lining up with TRBD1. There are 13 residues in the CDR3. The germline gives CDR1 SQVTM, CDR2 ANQGSEA. Trimming cost V 0 bases and J 7 bases; bases outside gene matches: 1.